The present TCR beta chain was sequenced within a study of early T cells in non-severe SARS-CoV-2 infection. Study summary: Sequencing targeted bulk RNA from unsorted whole blood, leaving chains unpaired.

This clonotype was observed many times. Its antigen is still unknown. Study-level points and caveats: Reliance on VDJdb matching favored anti-spike CD8 responses; private and CD4 specificities were missed.

Molecules of cDNA were individually given unique molecular identifiers that were attached to them. Using its own MiXCR run on the 5' RACE reads, TCRdb lists one record per CDR3 protein. The sample contains tens of thousands of distinct CDR3 sequences, about 4.6% of which appear only once. The germline CDR1 and CDR2 sequences are SQVTM and ANQGSEA. Trimming shortened V by 3 bases and J by 4 bases, and 9 bases separated the two germline ends. The CDR3 length is 12 residues. The sequenced sample consisted of whole blood. This clonotype was sampled from an adult who was a healthcare worker with PCR-confirmed SARS-CoV-2 infection or an uninfected control (not recorded which). This rearrangement joins TRBV29-1 to TRBJ2-5, with a possible D match to TRBD2 (6 bases). The CDR3 is CSVEAGGETQYF. In DNA form, the CDR3 reads TGCAGCGTTGAGGCCGGGGGAGAGACCCAGTACTTC.